This T cell receptor beta chain was recorded in a study of PD-1 blockade in mismatch repair-deficient tumors. Turning to the study itself: Patients had 12 mismatch repair-deficient cancer types, all previously treated and progressing. Overall study findings and caveats: Tumor-resident clones, often absent from pretreatment blood, expanded after pembrolizumab and then contracted.

On this clone: Antigen unknown.

Profiled with immunoSEQ multiplex PCR; TCRdb holds only in-frame clones, not every one. The sample has about 51,000 clones; around 82% are singletons. Three pembrolizumab responders had their TCRs sequenced. Sequencing used peripheral blood, obtained 4 weeks after starting pembrolizumab. This sequence was found in an adult with mismatch repair-deficient cancer.

CDR3 in DNA: TGTGCCAGCAGCTCTTCCCGCACAGATACGCAGTATTTT. Translated, it gives CASSSSRTDTQYF. The gene calls are TRBV7-2 and TRBJ2-3; no clear D gene. V was pared by 4 bases and J by 1 base, with 6 bases between. CDR1 and CDR2 from the germline V gene are SGHTA and FQGNSA. There are 13 residues in the CDR3.